The 6 T cell receptor beta chains below all came from one sample that was sequenced in a study of blood T cell repertoires in COVID-19. Clones were read by immunoSEQ multiplex PCR, and TCRdb kept only the in-frame ones, dropping some. The table records around 250,000 clones, approximately 86% of them present only once. Sequenced input: peripheral blood. The receptors were sampled from a middle-aged man with active or convalescent COVID-19.

The rearrangement joins TRBV7-2 to TRBJ1-2; D is unresolved. V was cut by 6 bases and J by 8 bases, with 19 bases left in between. The CDR3 is 14 residues long. Germline V gives CDR1 SGHTA, CDR2 FQGNSA. CDR3 in DNA: TGTGCCAGCAGTCCCTCGGTGGGCAAGCCGGGCTACACCTTC. Translation gives CASSPSVGKPGYTF.

The rearrangement joins TRBV7-8 to TRBJ2-1; 8 positions match TRBD2. The junction had 3 bases not matched to a gene; V was cut back by 5 bases and J by 0 bases. The CDR3 length is 15 residues. Looked up from germline, CDR1 is SGHVS and CDR2 is FQNEAQ. CDR3 in amino acids: CASSLSGSSYNEQFF. The CDR3 DNA sequence: TGTGCCAGCAGCCTAAGCGGGAGCTCCTACAATGAGCAGTTCTTC.

V is TRBV15 and J is TRBJ2-6, with 7 positions matching TRBD1. Trimming cost V 5 bases and J 5 bases; bases outside gene matches: 6. Germline V lookup: CDR1 LNHNV, CDR2 YYDKDF (reference sequence). The CDR3 contains 15 residues. The chain's CDR3 is CATSAGGARANVLTF. CDR3 DNA: TGTGCCACCAGCGCAGGGGGAGCTCGGGCCAACGTCCTGACTTTC.

This clone was detected once. The chain combines TRBV2 with TRBJ2-3; D may be TRBD2 (5 bases). This CDR3 is built from 13 residues. Trimming removed 8 bases at V and 0 bases at J, with 9 bases between. CDR1 and CDR2 from the germline V gene are SNHLY and FYNNEI. The CDR3 DNA follows: TGTGCCAGCGGACGGACTAGCACAGATACGCAGTATTTT. It encodes CASGRTSTDTQYF.

This clone came up once. The chain joins TRBV3-1 (or the pseudogene TRBV3-2) to TRBJ1-2; D perhaps matches TRBD1 (6 bases). V shed 5 bases and J shed 7 bases, with 20 bases lying between them. From germline, CDR1 is LGHDT and CDR2 YNNKEL (reference sequence). This CDR3 is built from 15 residues. This chain's CDR3 is CASSALGAGASGYTF. As DNA, the CDR3 is TGTGCCAGCAGCGCCCTTGGGGCAGGGGCCTCTGGCTACACCTTC.

The chain couples TRBV4-1 to TRBJ2-5, with 7 positions matching TRBD2. The length of the CDR3 is 15 residues. After removal of 2 bases from V and 5 bases from J, the junction contained 8 bases not matched to a gene. CDR1 is MGHRA, CDR2 YSYEKL, per germline. The CDR3 is CASSQPRLAGETQYF. The DNA of the CDR3 is TGCGCCAGCAGCCAACCTAGACTAGCTGGGGAGACCCAGTACTTC.